Below are 20 T cell receptor beta chains sequenced from a single sample in a study of T cell responses to AZD1222 COVID-19 vaccine. Using immunoSEQ multiplex PCR, the repertoire was profiled, and TCRdb retains in-frame clones only, with some absent. The sample includes roughly 140,000 clones, approximately 89% of them seen just once. Sample: peripheral blood, taken on day 0 of AZD1222 vaccination. All receptors derive from an adult in good health.

CDR3 DNA: TGTGCCAGCTCACCACCCCACCCAAGGGACACTGAAGCTTTCTTT. Its translation is CASSPPHPRDTEAFF. The rearrangement joins TRBV18 to TRBJ1-1; D is unresolved. The CDR3 covers 15 residues. The germline V and J ends were trimmed by 0 bases and 3 bases, with 11 bases remaining between them. Germline loops: CDR1 KGHSH, CDR2 LQKENI.

The rearrangement joins TRBV5-4 to TRBJ1-2, with D maybe TRBD1 (5 bases). There are 13 residues in the CDR3. CDR1 is SGHNT, CDR2 YYREEE, per germline (reference sequence). Between the trimmed V and J ends, which lost 5 bases and 7 bases, there was a span of 15 bases. The CDR3 here is CASRGGAEAGYTF. The CDR3 DNA reads as TGTGCCAGCAGGGGCGGGGCGGAGGCTGGCTACACCTTC. Together with reference TRBV5-4 and TRBJ1-2, the CDR3 gives the full variable domain: ETGVTQSPTHLIKTRGQQVTLRCSSQSGHNTVSWYQQALGQGPQFIFQYYREEENGRGNFPPRFSGLQFPNYSSELNVNALELDDSALYLCASRGGAEAGYTFGSGTRLTVV.

This chain joins TRBV28 and TRBJ1-2, with D tentatively TRBD1 (6 bases). There are 13 residues in the CDR3. V was pared by 7 bases and J by 8 bases, with 17 bases between. Germline CDR1 and CDR2: MDHEN and SYDVKM. The CDR3 DNA follows: TGTGCCAGCAAAACCCCGGGGGCGAGGGGCTACACCTTC. Its protein is CASKTPGARGYTF.

V and J are TRBV18 and TRBJ2-3; 8 positions match TRBD1. Germline V gives CDR1 KGHSH, CDR2 LQKENI. The junction had 11 bases not matched to a gene; V was cut back by 3 bases and J by 3 bases. CDR3 length equals 17 residues. In DNA form, the CDR3 reads TGTGCCAGCTCACCTCTTGGACAGGGAGGAGGAACAGATACGCAGTATTTT. This sequence encodes CASSPLGQGGGTDTQYF.

The chain recombines TRBV3-1 (or the pseudogene TRBV3-2) with TRBJ2-6; D is uncertain. Germline V gene lookup returns CDR1 LGHDT and CDR2 YNNKEL (reference sequence). This CDR3 spans 18 amino acids. V shed 1 base and J shed 0 bases, with 13 bases lying between them. Here the CDR3 reads CASSQVTDPSSGANVLTF. The CDR3 DNA reads TGTGCCAGCAGCCAAGTAACAGACCCTAGCTCTGGGGCCAACGTCCTGACTTTC.

The rearrangement joins TRBV12-3 or TRBV12-4 to TRBJ2-5; D is unclear. CDR3 size: 11 residues. Trimming shortened V by 4 bases and J by 3 bases, and 3 bases separated the two germline ends. The CDR3 nucleotides read TGTGCCAGCAGTTCGAAAGAGACCCAGTACTTC. Protein product: CASSSKETQYF.

The chain joins TRBV2 to TRBJ1-2; perhaps TRBD1 as D (6 bases). CDR1 and CDR2 (germline): SNHLY, FYNNEI. V was trimmed by 6 bases and J by 4 bases, leaving 12 bases between them. The CDR3 runs 13 residues. The CDR3: CASRWTESYGYTF. The DNA for the CDR3 is TGTGCCAGCAGATGGACAGAGAGCTATGGCTACACCTTC. The complete variable domain, with remaining parts taken from reference TRBV2 and TRBJ1-2, reads EPEVTQTPSHQVTQMGQEVILRCVPISNHLYFYWYRQILGQKVEFLVSFYNNEISEKSEIFDDQFSVERPDGSNFTLKIRSTKLEDSAMYFCASRWTESYGYTFGSGTRLTVV.

Here the CDR3 DNA reads TGTGCCAGCAGCGGACCGGGACTAGCGGCTATAGGGCAGTACTTC. This translates into CASSGPGLAAIGQYF. The V gene is TRBV11-2, the J gene TRBJ2-7, with 11 bases aligning to TRBD2. This CDR3 has 15 residues. Germline-derived CDR1 and CDR2 are SGHAT and FQNNGV. The V segment lost 5 bases and the J segment 9 bases; nucleotides outside the gene matches: 12.

In this sample, this clone turned up once. This rearrangement joins TRBV7-9 to TRBJ2-1; no clear D gene. V was clipped by 5 bases and J by 8 bases, with 16 bases between them. CDR3 length: 14 amino acids. Germline lookup yields CDR1 SEHNR and CDR2 FQNEAQ (reference sequence). The CDR3 reads CASSPLIQKDEQFF. In DNA form, the CDR3 reads TGTGCCAGCAGCCCCCTGATCCAGAAGGATGAGCAGTTCTTC.

This rearrangement joins TRBV11-2 to TRBJ1-4; 9 bases fit TRBD1. From germline, CDR1 is SGHAT and CDR2 FQNNGV. The V segment lost 4 bases and the J segment 5 bases; nucleotides outside the gene matches: 5. The CDR3 is made up of 15 amino acids. The CDR3 sequence is CASSSTGGENEKLFF. DNA for the CDR3: TGTGCCAGCAGCTCGACAGGGGGAGAGAATGAAAAACTGTTTTTT.

This clone was observed a single time. This rearrangement joins TRBV27 to TRBJ2-1; D not resolved. This CDR3 contains 21 residues. Germline loops: CDR1 MNHEY, CDR2 SMNVEV (reference sequence). Between the trimmed V and J ends, which lost 6 bases and 0 bases, there was a span of 30 bases. CDR3 nucleotide sequence: TGTGCCAGCAGCTACCTTTCCCCCGGTGGTCCCGGGTATAGCTCCTACAATGAGCAGTTCTTC. Amino acid sequence: CASSYLSPGGPGYSSYNEQFF.

The chain has TRBV9 and TRBJ2-1; 8 positions match TRBD2. Germline loops: CDR1 SGDLS, CDR2 YYNGEE. CDR3 length equals 17 residues. V dropped 0 bases and J dropped 7; count of bases not matched to a gene: 12. The CDR3 loop is CASSVGGSGMVGNEQFF. The CDR3 coding sequence is TGTGCCAGCAGCGTAGGCGGTAGCGGGATGGTGGGTAATGAGCAGTTCTTC. Full variable domain (outside the CDR3, taken from reference TRBV9 and TRBJ2-1): DSGVTQTPKHLITATGQRVTLRCSPRSGDLSVYWYQQSLDQGLQFLIQYYNGEERAKGNILERFSAQQFPDLHSELNLSSLELGDSALYFCASSVGGSGMVGNEQFFGPGTRLTVL.

The V gene is TRBV7-2, the J gene TRBJ2-1; 7 nucleotides line up with TRBD2. J was trimmed by 8 bases and V by 0 bases; bases with no gene match: 10. The CDR3 has 16 residues. Per germline, CDR1 SGHTA and CDR2 FQGNSA. Here the CDR3 reads CASSLASSGAVYEQFF. The DNA of the CDR3 is TGTGCCAGCAGCTTAGCTTCTAGCGGCGCCGTATATGAGCAGTTCTTC.

This chain connects TRBV2 to TRBJ1-1; maybe TRBD1 (5 bases). The CDR3 length is 13 residues. CDR1 is SNHLY and CDR2 is FYNNEI in the germline V gene. With 6 bases removed from V and 6 bases from J, the gap between germline ends came to 14 bases. CDR3 DNA sequence: TGTGCCAGCAGCGATTTAGGGGCCTCTGAAGCTTTCTTT. Its protein product is CASSDLGASEAFF. Full variable domain (outside the CDR3, taken from reference TRBV2 and TRBJ1-1): EPEVTQTPSHQVTQMGQEVILRCVPISNHLYFYWYRQILGQKVEFLVSFYNNEISEKSEIFDDQFSVERPDGSNFTLKIRSTKLEDSAMYFCASSDLGASEAFFGQGTRLTVV.

V gene TRBV7-8 combines with J gene TRBJ2-1; 11 bases match TRBD2. The CDR3 consists of 16 residues. J lost 3 bases, V lost 5 bases, and 6 bases had no gene match. From germline, CDR1 is SGHVS and CDR2 FQNEAQ. DNA for the CDR3: TGTGCCAGCAGCAATCTAGCGGGAGGCATCTACAATGAGCAGTTCTTC. Amino acid sequence: CASSNLAGGIYNEQFF.

The chain links TRBV6-6 to TRBJ2-7, with 8 bases aligning to TRBD2. CDR1 and CDR2 from the germline V gene are MNHNY and SVGAGI (reference sequence). J gave up 3 bases and V 2 bases, and 6 bases lay outside the gene matches. The CDR3 sequence is 15 residues long. CDR3 sequence reads: CASSYDGRALYEQYF. The CDR3 nucleotides read TGTGCCAGCAGTTACGACGGGAGGGCCCTCTACGAGCAGTACTTC.

The rearrangement links TRBV20-1 to TRBJ2-7; D might be TRBD1 or TRBD2, each matching 6 bases. V was shortened by 6 bases and J by 6 bases, with 12 bases between the two germline ends. Germline CDR1 and CDR2: DFQATT and SNEGSKA (reference sequence). This CDR3 is built from 11 residues. The CDR3 spells CSARGDGEQYF. The DNA of the CDR3 is TGCAGTGCAAGGGGGGACGGCGAGCAGTACTTC.

The J gene is TRBJ2-1, the V gene TRBV6-2 or TRBV6-3; no firm D call. V lost 5 bases and J lost 4, with 12 bases in between. Germline V CDR1 and CDR2: MNHEY, SVGEGT. This CDR3 comprises 14 residues. The CDR3 DNA is TGTGCCAGCAGTGGCCCTATACTATACAATGAGCAGTTCTTC. Protein product: CASSGPILYNEQFF.

This clone occurred a few times. The gene calls are TRBV28 and TRBJ2-5, with unresolved D. Trimming left V 2 bases short and J 5 bases short, with 9 bases between. This CDR3 region has 13 residues. CDR1 is MDHEN and CDR2 is SYDVKM in the germline V gene. Written as DNA, the CDR3 is TGTGCCAGCAGTTTACCCGACGCGGAGACCCAGTACTTC. Amino acids: CASSLPDAETQYF.

This rearrangement joins TRBV5-1 to TRBJ1-4, with D unclear. The CDR3 sequence is 13 residues long. CDR1 SGHRS and CDR2 YFSETQ come from the germline V gene. V gave up 3 bases and J gave up 6 bases, with 9 bases separating them. CDR3 sequence reads: CASSSNSYEKLFF. In DNA form, the CDR3 reads TGCGCCAGCAGCTCCAACTCTTATGAAAAACTGTTTTTT.